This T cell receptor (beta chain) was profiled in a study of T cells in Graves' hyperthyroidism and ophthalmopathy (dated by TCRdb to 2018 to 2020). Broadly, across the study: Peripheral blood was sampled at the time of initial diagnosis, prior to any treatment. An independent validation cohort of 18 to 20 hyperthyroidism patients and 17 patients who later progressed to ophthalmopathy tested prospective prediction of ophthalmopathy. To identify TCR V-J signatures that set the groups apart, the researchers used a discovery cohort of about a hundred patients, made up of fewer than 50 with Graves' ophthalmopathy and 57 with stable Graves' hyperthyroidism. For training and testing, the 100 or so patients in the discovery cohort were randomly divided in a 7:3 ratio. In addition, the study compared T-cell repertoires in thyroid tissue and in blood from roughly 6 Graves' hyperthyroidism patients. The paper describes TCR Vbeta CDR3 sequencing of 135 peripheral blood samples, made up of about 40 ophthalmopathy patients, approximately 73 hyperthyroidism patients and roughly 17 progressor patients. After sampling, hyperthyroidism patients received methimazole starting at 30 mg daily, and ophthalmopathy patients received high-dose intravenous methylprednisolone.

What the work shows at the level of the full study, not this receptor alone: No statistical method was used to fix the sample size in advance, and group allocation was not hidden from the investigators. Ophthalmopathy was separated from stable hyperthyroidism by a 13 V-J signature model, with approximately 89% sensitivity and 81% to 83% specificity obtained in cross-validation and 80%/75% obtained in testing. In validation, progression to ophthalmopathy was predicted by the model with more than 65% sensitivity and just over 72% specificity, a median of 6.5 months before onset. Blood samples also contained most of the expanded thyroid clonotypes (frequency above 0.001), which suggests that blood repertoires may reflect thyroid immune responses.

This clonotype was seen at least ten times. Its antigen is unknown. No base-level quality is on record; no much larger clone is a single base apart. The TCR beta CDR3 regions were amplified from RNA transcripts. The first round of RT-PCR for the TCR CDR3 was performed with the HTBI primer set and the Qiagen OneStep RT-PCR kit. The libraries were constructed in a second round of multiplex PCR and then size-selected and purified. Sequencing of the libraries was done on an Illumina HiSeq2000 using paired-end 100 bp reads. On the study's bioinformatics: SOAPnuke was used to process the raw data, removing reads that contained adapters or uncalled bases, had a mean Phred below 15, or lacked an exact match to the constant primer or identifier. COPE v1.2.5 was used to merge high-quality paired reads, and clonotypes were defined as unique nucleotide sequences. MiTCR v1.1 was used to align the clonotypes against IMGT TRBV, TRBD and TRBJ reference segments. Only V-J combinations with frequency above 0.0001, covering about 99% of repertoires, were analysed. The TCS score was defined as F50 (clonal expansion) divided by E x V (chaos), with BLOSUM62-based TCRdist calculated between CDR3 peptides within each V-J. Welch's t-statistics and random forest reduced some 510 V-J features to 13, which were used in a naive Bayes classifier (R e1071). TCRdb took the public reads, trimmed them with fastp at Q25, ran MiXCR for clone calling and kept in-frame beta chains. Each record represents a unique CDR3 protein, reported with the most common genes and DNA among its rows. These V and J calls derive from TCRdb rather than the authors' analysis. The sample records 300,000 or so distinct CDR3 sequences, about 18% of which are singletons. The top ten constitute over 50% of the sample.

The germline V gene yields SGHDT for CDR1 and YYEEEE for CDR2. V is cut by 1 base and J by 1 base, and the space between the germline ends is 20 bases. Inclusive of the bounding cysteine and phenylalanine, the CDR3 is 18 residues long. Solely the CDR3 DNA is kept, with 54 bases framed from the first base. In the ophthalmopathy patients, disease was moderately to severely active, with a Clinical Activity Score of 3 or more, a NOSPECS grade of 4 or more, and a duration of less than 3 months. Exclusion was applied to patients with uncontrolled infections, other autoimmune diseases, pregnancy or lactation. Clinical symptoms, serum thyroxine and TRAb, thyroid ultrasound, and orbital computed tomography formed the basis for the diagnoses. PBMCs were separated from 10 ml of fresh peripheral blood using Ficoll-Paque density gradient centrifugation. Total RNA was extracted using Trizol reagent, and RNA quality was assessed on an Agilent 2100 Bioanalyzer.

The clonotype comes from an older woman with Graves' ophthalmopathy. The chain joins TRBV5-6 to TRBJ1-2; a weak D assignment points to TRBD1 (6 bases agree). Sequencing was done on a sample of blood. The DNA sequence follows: TGTGCCAGCAGCTTGCTCAACAGGGCCGTGAAGAATAACTATGGCTACACCTTC. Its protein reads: CASSLLNRAVKNNYGYTF.